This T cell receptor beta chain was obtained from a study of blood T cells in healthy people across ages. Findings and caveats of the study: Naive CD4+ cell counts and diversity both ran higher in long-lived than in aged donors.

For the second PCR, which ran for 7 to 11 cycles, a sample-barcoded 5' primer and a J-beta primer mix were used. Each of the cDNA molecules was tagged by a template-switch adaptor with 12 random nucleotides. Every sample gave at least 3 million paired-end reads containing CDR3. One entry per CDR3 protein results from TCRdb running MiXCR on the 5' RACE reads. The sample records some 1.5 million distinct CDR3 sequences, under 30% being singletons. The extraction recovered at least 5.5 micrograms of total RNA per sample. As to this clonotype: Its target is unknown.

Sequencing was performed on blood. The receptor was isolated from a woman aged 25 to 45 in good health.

The CDR3 sequence is CSAPLAPQETQFF. CDR3 nucleotides: TGCAGTGCTCCACTAGCGCCTCAAGAGACCCAGTTCTTC. The chain links TRBV20-1 to TRBJ2-5, with TRBD2 matching 7 bases. The end of the DNA fits TRBJ2-1 better, so the J call may be wrong. The CDR3 length is 13 residues. From germline, CDR1 is DFQATT and CDR2 SNEGSKA (reference sequence).